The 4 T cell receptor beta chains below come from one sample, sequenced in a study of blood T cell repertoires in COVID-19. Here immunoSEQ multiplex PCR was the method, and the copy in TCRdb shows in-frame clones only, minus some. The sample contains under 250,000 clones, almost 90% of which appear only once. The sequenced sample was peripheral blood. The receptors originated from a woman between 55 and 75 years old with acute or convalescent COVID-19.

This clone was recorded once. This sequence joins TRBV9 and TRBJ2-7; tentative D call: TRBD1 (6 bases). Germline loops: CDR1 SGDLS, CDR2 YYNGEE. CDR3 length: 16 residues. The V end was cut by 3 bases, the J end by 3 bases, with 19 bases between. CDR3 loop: CASSDPTGARGYEQYF. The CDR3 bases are TGTGCCAGCAGCGATCCGACAGGCGCCAGGGGCTACGAGCAGTACTTC.

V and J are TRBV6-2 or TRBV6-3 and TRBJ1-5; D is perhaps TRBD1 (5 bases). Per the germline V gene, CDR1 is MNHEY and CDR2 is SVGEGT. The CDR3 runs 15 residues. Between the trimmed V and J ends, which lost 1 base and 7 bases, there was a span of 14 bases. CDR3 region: CASSYFQGLEQPQHF. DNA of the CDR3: TGTGCCAGCAGTTACTTTCAGGGTTTGGAGCAGCCCCAGCATTTT.

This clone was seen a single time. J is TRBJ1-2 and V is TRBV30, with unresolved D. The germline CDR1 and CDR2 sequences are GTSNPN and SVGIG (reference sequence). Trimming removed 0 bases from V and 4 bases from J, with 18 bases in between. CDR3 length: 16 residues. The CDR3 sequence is CAWSVRALYAGYGYTF. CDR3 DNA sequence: TGTGCCTGGAGTGTACGGGCCCTCTACGCGGGCTATGGCTACACCTTC.

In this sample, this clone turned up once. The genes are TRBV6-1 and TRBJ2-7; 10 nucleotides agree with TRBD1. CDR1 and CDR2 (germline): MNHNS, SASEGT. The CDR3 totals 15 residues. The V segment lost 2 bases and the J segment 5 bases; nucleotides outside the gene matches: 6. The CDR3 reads CASSELRGTGDEQYF. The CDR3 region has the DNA TGTGCCAGCAGTGAATTGAGGGGGACAGGGGACGAGCAGTACTTC.